This T cell receptor (beta chain) was sequenced for a study of shared clonotypes between healthy human individuals. General observations from the study: For naive CD4 cells, 4.5% to 6.5% of clonotypes were shared across a few donors. Generally, estimated richness proved larger in naive subsets than it did in memory subsets.

The repertoire was sequenced with immunoSEQ multiplex PCR; TCRdb's copy has only in-frame clones and lacks some. This table holds some 2.4 million clones, 93% found once. This CDR3 is built from 17 residues. The germline CDR1 and CDR2 sequences are MDHEN and SYDVKM. Unmatched junction bases numbered 9, after V lost 3 bases and J lost 1 base. Notes on this clone: Its matching antigen is unknown.

The material sequenced was naive CD4+ T cells from PBMCs. This sample's subset: CD45RA+ positively selected. The TCR originated in a man between 18 and 29 years old in good health. Some clones in this sample may be carry-over from other donors' samples. The chain carries TRBV28 and TRBJ2-4; TRBD1 aligns across 7 bases. The CDR3 DNA follows: TGTGCCAGCAGTTTTCTCTCAATGGACAGGGCCAAAAACATTCAGTACTTC. This encodes CASSFLSMDRAKNIQYF. Based on the CDR3 plus reference TRBV28 and TRBJ2-4, the full variable domain is DVKVTQSSRYLVKRTGEKVFLECVQDMDHENMFWYRQDPGLGLRLIYFSYDVKMKEKGDIPEGYSVSREKKERFSLILESASTNQTSMYLCASSFLSMDRAKNIQYFGAGTRLSVL.